One and the same sample provided the 23 T cell receptor beta chains below, sequenced in a study of Ad26.COV2.S vaccination and SARS-CoV-2 variants. TCRdb's copy holds only in-frame clones and misses some; the assay was immunoSEQ multiplex PCR. The data hold some 640,000 clones, with around 90% observed a single time. Treatment meaning: around 19 received Ad26.COV2.S at low or high dose, single or two shots; several received placebo; per-sample allocation not given. Each sample was drawn 63 days after the first injection (of vaccine or placebo). The input for sequencing was peripheral blood, taken in a trial of Ad26.COV2.S vaccine versus placebo. These receptors were taken from a person between 18 and 60 years old who received the Ad26.COV2.S COVID-19 vaccine or a placebo.

This sequence joins TRBV5-5 and TRBJ1-1; D is unresolved. V was trimmed by 0 bases and J by 5 bases, leaving 5 bases between them. The V gene's germline CDR1 is SGHKS and CDR2 YYEKEE (reference sequence). The CDR3 has 12 residues. Here the CDR3 reads CASSLVKTEAFF. CDR3 sequence (DNA): TGTGCCAGCAGCTTGGTAAAAACTGAAGCTTTCTTT.

The gene calls are TRBV7-2 and TRBJ2-3; 7 bases match TRBD2. CDR1 and CDR2 from the germline V gene are SGHTA and FQGNSA. CDR3 size: 14 residues. J was trimmed by 3 bases and V by 3 bases; bases with no gene match: 3. The CDR3 region is CASSFRGSTDTQYF. CDR3 nucleotides: TGTGCCAGCAGCTTTCGCGGGAGTACAGATACGCAGTATTTT.

This clone has just one count. Mismatch with germline at one junction end may stem from a read error. The V and J genes are TRBV30 and TRBJ1-2; unclear D gene. CDR1 is GTSNPN, CDR2 SVGIG, per germline (reference sequence). The CDR3 consists of 11 residues. The CDR3 is CAWSVGQAIHF. The CDR3 DNA follows: TGTGCCTGGAGTGTAGGGCAGGCGATTCACTTC.

The rearrangement joins TRBV28 to TRBJ2-2; 7 positions match TRBD2. The germline gives CDR1 MDHEN, CDR2 SYDVKM. The CDR3 length is 13 residues. Germline trimming cut 3 bases from V and 7 bases from J; bases unmatched to any gene: 2. DNA for the CDR3: TGTGCCAGCAGTTTGGGAGGGCGCGGGGAGCTGTTTTTT. Translated, it gives CASSLGGRGELFF.

The V and J genes are TRBV7-8 and TRBJ2-3; 10 positions agree with TRBD1. The CDR3 length is 17 residues. Germline V lookup: CDR1 SGHVS, CDR2 FQNEAQ. V gave up 5 bases and J gave up 8 bases; unmatched junction bases: 16. The CDR3 DNA is TGTGCCAGCAGCCTCTATAGGGTGGGACAGGGGCTTGGTACGCAGTATTTT. Amino acids: CASSLYRVGQGLGTQYF.

This rearrangement joins TRBV9 to TRBJ1-3; D gene ambiguous. The CDR3 sequence is 14 residues long. Trimming took off 0 bases at V and 2 bases at J, with 6 bases between the two ends. CDR1 and CDR2 from the germline V gene are SGDLS and YYNGEE. The CDR3 spells CASSVEQTGNTIYF. The CDR3 region has the DNA TGTGCCAGCAGCGTAGAACAGACTGGAAACACCATATATTTT.

The CDR3 region is CASSYQGRNEQFF. The CDR3 nucleotides are TGTGCCAGCAGTTACCAGGGTAGAAATGAGCAGTTCTTC. The V gene is TRBV12-3 or TRBV12-4, the J gene TRBJ2-1, with D possibly TRBD1 on 5 matching bases. The CDR3 sequence is 13 residues long. Trimming pared 4 bases from V and 7 bases from J, leaving 11 bases between.

The count of this clone is one. Other DNA sequences within the sample encode an identical CDR3. This sequence joins TRBV19 and TRBJ2-2; weak D call: TRBD2 (5 bases). This CDR3 is 13 amino acids long. V was shortened by 3 bases and J by 5 bases, with 7 bases between the two germline ends. In germline, CDR1 is LNHDA, CDR2 SQIVND (reference sequence). The CDR3 DNA is TGTGCCAGTAGTATCCGAGGGACCGGGGAGCTGTTTTTT. Translation: CASSIRGTGELFF.

This clone was counted once. The V gene is TRBV12-3 or TRBV12-4, the J gene TRBJ1-2; D is uncertain. The CDR3 is 12 amino acids. Between the trimmed V and J ends, which lost 6 bases and 4 bases, there was a span of 9 bases. CDR3: CASSHDSYGYTF. The CDR3 DNA is TGTGCCAGCAGCCACGATTCCTATGGCTACACCTTC.

The chain is built from TRBV12-3 or TRBV12-4 and TRBJ2-5; the D gene is possibly TRBD1 (5 bases). Deletions cut 4 bases from V and 1 base from J, with 7 bases between. The CDR3 is made up of 13 amino acids. The CDR3 reads CASSWTLQETQYF. CDR3 DNA: TGTGCCAGCAGTTGGACACTCCAAGAGACCCAGTACTTC.

This sequence joins TRBV19 and TRBJ2-7; tentative D call: TRBD1 (5 bases). CDR3 size: 15 residues. The germline V gene has CDR1 LNHDA and CDR2 SQIVND (reference sequence). V was pared by 2 bases and J by 0 bases, with 11 bases between. The CDR3 spells CASSISYRNSYEQYF. The CDR3 DNA sequence: TGTGCCAGTAGTATATCTTACAGGAACTCCTACGAGCAGTACTTC.

The chain recombines TRBV5-6 with TRBJ2-3; D is ambiguous. Germline CDR1 reads SGHDT; CDR2 reads YYEEEE. The CDR3 totals 15 residues. V lost 1 base to trimming and J lost 0 bases, with 9 bases between them. CDR3 protein: CASSLRKTSTDTQYF. Written as DNA, the CDR3 is TGTGCCAGCAGCTTGCGGAAGACTAGCACAGATACGCAGTATTTT.

The genes are TRBV14 and TRBJ2-1; weak D call: TRBD1 (6 bases). The CDR3 totals 11 residues. V shed 2 bases and J shed 14 bases, with 10 bases lying between them. CDR1 and CDR2 (germline): SGHDN, FVKESK. CDR3 loop: CASSQRGSEFF. For the CDR3, the DNA is TGTGCCAGCAGCCAAAGGGGGTCGGAGTTCTTC.

The chain carries TRBV19 and TRBJ1-2; D uncertain. Germline-derived CDR1 and CDR2 are LNHDA and SQIVND (reference sequence). Trimming left V 5 bases short and J 4 bases short, with 14 bases between. The CDR3 contains 14 residues. The CDR3 here is CASSPEPGSYGYTF. CDR3 in DNA: TGTGCCAGTAGTCCCGAACCGGGGTCCTATGGCTACACCTTC. The full variable domain, completed using reference TRBV19 and TRBJ1-2, is DGGITQSPKYLFRKEGQNVTLSCEQNLNHDAMYWYRQDPGQGLRLIYYSQIVNDFQKGDIAEGYSVSREKKESFPLTVTSAQKNPTAFYLCASSPEPGSYGYTFGSGTRLTVV.

This clone has a single count. The rearrangement links TRBV13 to TRBJ2-1, with D uncertain. The CDR3 has 15 residues. CDR1 is PRHDT and CDR2 is FYEKMQ in the germline V gene (reference sequence). Trimming removed 2 bases from V and 1 base from J, with 9 bases in between. This CDR3 is CASSLPTPSYNEQFF. The CDR3 DNA follows: TGTGCCAGCAGCTTACCGACTCCTTCCTACAATGAGCAGTTCTTC.

The V call is TRBV19, the J call TRBJ2-5, with TRBD2 identical over 13 bases. Germline V gene lookup returns CDR1 LNHDA and CDR2 SQIVND (reference sequence). The CDR3 totals 16 residues. V trimming: 4 bases; J trimming: 5 bases; junction bases outside the gene matches: 7. The DNA for the CDR3 is TGTGCCAGTAGTAGCCGGACTAGCGGGAGTGGCGAGACCCAGTACTTC. Translating it yields CASSSRTSGSGETQYF.

The chain links TRBV6-2 or TRBV6-3 to TRBJ2-3; D assignment may be TRBD1 or TRBD2 (5 bases each). CDR3 length: 16 residues. V dropped 0 bases and J dropped 0 bases, with 10 bases sitting between them. CDR1 MNHEY and CDR2 SVGEGT come from the germline V gene. The CDR3 DNA is TGTGCCAGCAGTTACTCGAGAGGGGCGAGCACAGATACGCAGTATTTT. It is translated as CASSYSRGASTDTQYF.

The V call is TRBV19, the J call TRBJ2-1, with 11 bases fitting TRBD2. Germline CDR1 and CDR2: LNHDA and SQIVND (reference sequence). The CDR3 sequence is 12 residues long. V trimming: 5 bases; J trimming: 15 bases; junction bases outside the gene matches: 6. The CDR3 sequence is CASSEASGGMFF. The CDR3, as DNA: TGTGCCAGTAGTGAGGCTAGCGGGGGGATGTTCTTC.

The chain has TRBV27 and TRBJ2-2; 12 bases line up with TRBD2. Germline V gene data show CDR1 as MNHEY and CDR2 as SMNVEV (reference sequence). The ends lost 5 bases at V and 4 bases at J; junction bases unmatched: 5. The CDR3 totals 16 residues. Written as DNA, the CDR3 is TGTGCCAGCAGTGAGGGACTAGCGGGTAGCACCGGGGAGCTGTTTTTT. Amino acids: CASSEGLAGSTGELFF.

This chain joins TRBV5-6 and TRBJ2-1, with D possibly being TRBD2 (5 bases). From germline, CDR1 is SGHDT and CDR2 YYEEEE. Trimming took off 6 bases at V and 8 bases at J, with 18 bases between the two ends. There are 14 residues in the CDR3. CDR3 nucleotide sequence: TGTGCCAGCACCCTGGGGTGGACTTCGTATGAGCAGTTCTTC. Encoded protein: CASTLGWTSYEQFF.

The CDR3 DNA sequence: TGTGCCAGCAGCGTCGACAGGGAGACCCAGTACTTC. Translating gives CASSVDRETQYF. The chain joins TRBV16 to TRBJ2-5, with TRBD1 as a possible D gene (6 bases). V lost 5 bases and J lost 5, with 9 bases in between. The CDR3 totals 12 residues. Germline V gene sequence: CDR1 KGHSY, CDR2 FQNENV.

The sample holds many counts of this clone. The CDR3 reads CASSHRQGSYNSPLHF. The CDR3 bases are TGCGCCAGCAGCCACCGACAGGGGTCCTATAATTCACCCCTCCACTTT. The gene calls are TRBV4-3 and TRBJ1-6; 8 bases match TRBD1. The CDR3 runs 16 residues. CDR1 and CDR2 (germline): LGHNA, YSLEER. The ends lost 3 bases at V and 1 base at J; junction bases unmatched: 2.

The rearrangement links TRBV30 to TRBJ2-3; a possible D gene is TRBD1 (6 bases). CDR1 and CDR2 from the germline V gene are GTSNPN and SVGIG (reference sequence). The CDR3 runs 15 residues. The V end was cut by 2 bases, the J end by 6 bases, with 18 bases between. The CDR3 sequence: CAWSWSRGGADTQYF. CDR3 DNA sequence: TGTGCCTGGAGTTGGAGCAGGGGTGGGGCGGATACGCAGTATTTT. Full variable domain (missing parts from reference TRBV30 and TRBJ2-3): SQTIHQWPATLVQPVGSPLSLECTVEGTSNPNLYWYRQAAGRGLQLLFYSVGIGQISSEVPQNLSASRPQDRQFILSSKKLLLSDSGFYLCAWSWSRGGADTQYFGPGTRLTVL.